This T cell receptor beta chain was found in a study of T cells in Graves' hyperthyroidism and ophthalmopathy. This clonotype was seen a handful of times. TCR beta CDR3 regions were amplified from RNA. The TCR CDR3 first-round RT-PCR relied on the HTBI primer set. A single record per CDR3 protein comes from TCRdb applying MiXCR to the multiplex PCR reads. The sample includes over 200,000 distinct CDR3 sequences, about 16% of them seen just once. Diagnosing involved the use of clinical symptoms, serum thyroxine and TRAb, thyroid ultrasound and orbital computed tomography. The source of this sequence is a man between 35 and 55 years old with Graves' hyperthyroidism. Source material: blood.

CDR3 nucleotides: TGTGCCAGCAGCCGACTAGCGGGGGGATCTGATAGCTCCTACAATGAGCAGTTCTTC. Its translation is CASSRLAGGSDSSYNEQFF. V gene TRBV7-3 combines with J gene TRBJ2-1, with TRBD2 identical over 13 bases. The CDR3 totals 19 residues. Losses at the gene ends were 5 bases for V and 0 bases for J; bases not matched to a gene: 10. The germline V gene has CDR1 SGHTA and CDR2 FQGTGA.